This T cell receptor (beta chain) was recovered during a study of blood T cell repertoires in COVID-19. Per germline, CDR1 MNHEY and CDR2 SVGAGI. V was cut by 6 bases and J by 1 base, with 9 bases left in between. The CDR3 extends over 13 amino acids. Sequencing was performed with immunoSEQ multiplex PCR; in TCRdb, only in-frame clones are kept and a portion is missing. The sample records some 130,000 clones, roughly 90% being singletons. The receptor was derived from a man in his 60s with COVID-19, enrolled during active disease. The genes are TRBV6-5 and TRBJ1-1, with D tentatively TRBD1 (5 bases). The material sequenced was peripheral blood. The CDR3 DNA follows: TGTGCCAGCAGCCGACAGAAGAACACTGAAGCTTTCTTT. It specifies CASSRQKNTEAFF.